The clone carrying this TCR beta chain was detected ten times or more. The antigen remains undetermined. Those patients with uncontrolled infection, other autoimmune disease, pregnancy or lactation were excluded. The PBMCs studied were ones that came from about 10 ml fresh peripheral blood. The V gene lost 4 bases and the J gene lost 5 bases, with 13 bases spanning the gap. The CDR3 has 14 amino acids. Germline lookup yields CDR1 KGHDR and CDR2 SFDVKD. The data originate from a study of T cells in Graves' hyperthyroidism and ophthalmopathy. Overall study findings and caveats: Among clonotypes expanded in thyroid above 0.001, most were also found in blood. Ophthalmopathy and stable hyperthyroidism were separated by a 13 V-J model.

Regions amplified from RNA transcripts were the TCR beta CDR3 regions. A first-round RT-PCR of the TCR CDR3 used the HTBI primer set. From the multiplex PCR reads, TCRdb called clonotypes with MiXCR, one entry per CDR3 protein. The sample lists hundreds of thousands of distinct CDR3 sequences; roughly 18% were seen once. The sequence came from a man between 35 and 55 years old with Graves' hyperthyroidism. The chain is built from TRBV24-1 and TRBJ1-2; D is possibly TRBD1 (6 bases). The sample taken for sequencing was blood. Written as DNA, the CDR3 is TGTGCCACCAGTGACGACAGGAGGGGGTATGGCTACACCTTC. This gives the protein CATSDDRRGYGYTF.